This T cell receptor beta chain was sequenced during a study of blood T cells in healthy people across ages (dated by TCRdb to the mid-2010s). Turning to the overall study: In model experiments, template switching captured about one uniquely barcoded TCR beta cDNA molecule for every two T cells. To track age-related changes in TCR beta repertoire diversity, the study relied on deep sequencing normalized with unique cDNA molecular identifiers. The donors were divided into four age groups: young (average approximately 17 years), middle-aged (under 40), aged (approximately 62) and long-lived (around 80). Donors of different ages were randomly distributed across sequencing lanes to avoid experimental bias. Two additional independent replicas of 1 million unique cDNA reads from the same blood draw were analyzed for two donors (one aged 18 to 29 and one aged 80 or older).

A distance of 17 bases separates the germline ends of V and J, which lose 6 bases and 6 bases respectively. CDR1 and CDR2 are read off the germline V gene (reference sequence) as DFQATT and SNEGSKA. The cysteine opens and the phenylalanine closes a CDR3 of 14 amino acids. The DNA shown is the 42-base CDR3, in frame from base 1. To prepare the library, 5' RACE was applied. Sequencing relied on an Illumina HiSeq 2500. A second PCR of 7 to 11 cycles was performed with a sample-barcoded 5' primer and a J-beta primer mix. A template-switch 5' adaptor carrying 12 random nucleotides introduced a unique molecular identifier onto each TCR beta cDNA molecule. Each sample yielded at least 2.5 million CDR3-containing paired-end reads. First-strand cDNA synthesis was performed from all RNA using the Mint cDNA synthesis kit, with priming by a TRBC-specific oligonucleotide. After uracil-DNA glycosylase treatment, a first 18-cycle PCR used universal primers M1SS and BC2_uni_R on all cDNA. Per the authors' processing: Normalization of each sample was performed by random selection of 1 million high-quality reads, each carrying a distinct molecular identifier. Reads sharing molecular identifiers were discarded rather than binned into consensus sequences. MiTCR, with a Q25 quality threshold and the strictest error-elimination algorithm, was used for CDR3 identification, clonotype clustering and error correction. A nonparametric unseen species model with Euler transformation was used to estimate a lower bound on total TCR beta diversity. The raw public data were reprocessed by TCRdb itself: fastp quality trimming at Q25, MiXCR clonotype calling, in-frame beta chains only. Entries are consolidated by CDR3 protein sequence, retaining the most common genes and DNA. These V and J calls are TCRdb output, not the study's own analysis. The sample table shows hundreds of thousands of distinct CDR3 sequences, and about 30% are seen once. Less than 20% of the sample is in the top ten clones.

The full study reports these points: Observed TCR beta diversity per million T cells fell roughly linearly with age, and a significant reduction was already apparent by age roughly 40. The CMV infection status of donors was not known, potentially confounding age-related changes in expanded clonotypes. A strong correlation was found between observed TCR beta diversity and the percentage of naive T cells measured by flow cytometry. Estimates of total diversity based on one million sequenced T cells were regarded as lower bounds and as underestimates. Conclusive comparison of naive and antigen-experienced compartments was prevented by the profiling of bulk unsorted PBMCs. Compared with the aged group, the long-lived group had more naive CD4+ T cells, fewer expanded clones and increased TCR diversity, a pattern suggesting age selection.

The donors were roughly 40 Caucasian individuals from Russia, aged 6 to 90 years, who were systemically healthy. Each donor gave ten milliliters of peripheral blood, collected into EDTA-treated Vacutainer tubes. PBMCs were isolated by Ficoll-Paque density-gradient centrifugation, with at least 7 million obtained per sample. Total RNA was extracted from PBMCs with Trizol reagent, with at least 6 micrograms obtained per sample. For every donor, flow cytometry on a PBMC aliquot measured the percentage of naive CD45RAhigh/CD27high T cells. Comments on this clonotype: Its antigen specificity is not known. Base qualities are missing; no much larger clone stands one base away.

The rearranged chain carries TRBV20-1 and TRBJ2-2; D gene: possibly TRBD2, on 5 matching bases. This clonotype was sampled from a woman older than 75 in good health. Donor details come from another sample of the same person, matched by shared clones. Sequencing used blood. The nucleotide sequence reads TGCAGTGCCAGTGGGCCGGGGATTGCCGGGGAGCTGTTTTTT. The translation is CSASGPGIAGELFF.